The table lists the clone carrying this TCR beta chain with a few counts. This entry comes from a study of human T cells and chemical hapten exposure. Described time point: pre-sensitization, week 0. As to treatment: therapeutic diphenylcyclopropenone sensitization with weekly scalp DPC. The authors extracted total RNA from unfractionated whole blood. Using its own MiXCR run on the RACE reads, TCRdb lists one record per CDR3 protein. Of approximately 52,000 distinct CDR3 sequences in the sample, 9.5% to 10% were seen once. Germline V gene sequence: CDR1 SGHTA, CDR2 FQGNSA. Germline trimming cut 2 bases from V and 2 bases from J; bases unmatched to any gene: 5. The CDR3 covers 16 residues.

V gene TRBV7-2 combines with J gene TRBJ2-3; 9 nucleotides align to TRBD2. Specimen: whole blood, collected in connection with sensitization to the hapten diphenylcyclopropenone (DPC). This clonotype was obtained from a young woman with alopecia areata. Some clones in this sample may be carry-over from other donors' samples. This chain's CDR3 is CASSLSTSGFTDTQYF. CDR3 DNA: TGTGCCAGCAGCTTATCAACTAGCGGGTTCACAGATACGCAGTATTTT.